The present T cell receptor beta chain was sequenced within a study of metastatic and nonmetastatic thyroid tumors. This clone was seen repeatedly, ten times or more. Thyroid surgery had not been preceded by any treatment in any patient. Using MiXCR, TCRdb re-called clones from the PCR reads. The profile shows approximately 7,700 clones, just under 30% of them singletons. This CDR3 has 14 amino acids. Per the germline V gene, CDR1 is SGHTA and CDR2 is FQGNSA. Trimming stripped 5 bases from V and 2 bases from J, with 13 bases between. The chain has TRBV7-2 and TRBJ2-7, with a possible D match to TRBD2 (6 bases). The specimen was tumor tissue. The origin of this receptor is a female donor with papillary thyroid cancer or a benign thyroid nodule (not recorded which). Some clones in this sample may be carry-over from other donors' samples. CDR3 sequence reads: CASSQLAATYEQYF. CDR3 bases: TGTGCCAGCAGCCAATTAGCGGCAACCTACGAGCAGTACTTC.